This T cell receptor (beta chain) derives from a study of cytomegalovirus exposure and HLA in healthy donors. The CDR3 contains 14 residues. In the PCR, 60 Vbeta and 13 Jbeta primers were used. The repertoire was sequenced with immunoSEQ multiplex PCR; TCRdb's copy has only in-frame clones and lacks some. The sample holds 60,000 or so clones, over 60% seen once. The receptor was derived from a man aged 45-65 years in good health and CMV-seropositive. Sequencing input: PBMCs. This chain uses TRBV12-1 with TRBJ2-1; the D call of TRBD2 is as the table states it, not checked on the DNA. TRBV12-1 is classified as a pseudogene. The CDR3 sequence: CASSFRDSYNEQFF. In DNA, the CDR3 is TGTGCCAGCAGCTTCCGGGACTCATACAATGAGCAGTTCTTC.